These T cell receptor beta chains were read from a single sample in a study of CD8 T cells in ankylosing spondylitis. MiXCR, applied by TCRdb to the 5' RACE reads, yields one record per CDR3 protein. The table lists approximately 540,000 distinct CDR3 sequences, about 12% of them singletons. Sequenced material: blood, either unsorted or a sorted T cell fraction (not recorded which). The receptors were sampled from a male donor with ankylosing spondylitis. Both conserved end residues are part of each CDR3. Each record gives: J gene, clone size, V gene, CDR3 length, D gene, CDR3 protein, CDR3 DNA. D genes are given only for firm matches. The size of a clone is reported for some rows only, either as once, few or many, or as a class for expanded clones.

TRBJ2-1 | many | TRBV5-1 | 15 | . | CASSPGLGSYNEQFF | TGCGCCAGCAGCCCCGGTCTGGGCTCCTACAATGAGCAGTTCTTC
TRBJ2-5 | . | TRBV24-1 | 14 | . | CATSERGLRTTQYF | TGTGCCACCAGTGAACGGGGACTTCGCACGACCCAGTACTTC
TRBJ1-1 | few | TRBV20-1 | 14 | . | CSARDDKMNTEAFF | TGCAGTGCTAGAGACGACAAGATGAACACTGAAGCTTTCTTT
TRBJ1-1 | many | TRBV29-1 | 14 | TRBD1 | CSVARGGENTEAFF | TGCAGCGTTGCCCGAGGGGGCGAAAACACTGAAGCTTTCTTT
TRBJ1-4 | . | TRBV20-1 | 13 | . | CSALTATNEKLFF | TGCAGTGCTCTGACTGCAACTAATGAAAAACTGTTTTTT
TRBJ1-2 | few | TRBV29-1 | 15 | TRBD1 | CSVEVTPDRSYGYTF | TGCAGCGTTGAAGTAACCCCGGACAGGTCCTATGGCTACACCTTC
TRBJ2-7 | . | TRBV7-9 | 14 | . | CASRLQPFSYEQYF | TGTGCCAGCCGCTTACAGCCCTTCTCCTACGAGCAGTACTTC
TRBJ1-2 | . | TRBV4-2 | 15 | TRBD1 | CASSQERTGNYGYTF | TGTGCCAGCAGCCAGGAAAGGACAGGGAACTATGGCTACACCTTC
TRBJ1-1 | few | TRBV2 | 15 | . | CASSAFTFLGTEAFF | TGTGCCAGCAGTGCGTTCACCTTCCTAGGGACTGAAGCTTTCTTT
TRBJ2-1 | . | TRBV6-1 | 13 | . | CASIPGSGDEQFF | TGTGCCAGCATACCCGGGTCGGGAGATGAGCAGTTCTTC
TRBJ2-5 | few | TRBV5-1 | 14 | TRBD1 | CASSGQGARETQYF | TGCGCCAGCAGCGGACAGGGGGCGCGGGAGACCCAGTACTTC
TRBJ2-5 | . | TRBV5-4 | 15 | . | CASSLVVTGRETQYF | TGTGCCAGCAGCTTGGTAGTCACGGGAAGAGAGACCCAGTACTTC
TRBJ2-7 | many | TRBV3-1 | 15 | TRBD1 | CASSLTGGPTYEQYF | TGTGCCAGCAGCCTTACAGGGGGCCCGACCTACGAGCAGTACTTC
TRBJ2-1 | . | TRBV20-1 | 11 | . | CSARRDNEQFF | TGCAGTGCAAGGAGAGACAATGAGCAGTTCTTC
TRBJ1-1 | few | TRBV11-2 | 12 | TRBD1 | CASSSGTGEAFF | TGTGCCAGCAGCTCAGGGACAGGAGAAGCTTTCTTT
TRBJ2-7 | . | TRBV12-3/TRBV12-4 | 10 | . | CASGRFEQYF | TGTGCCAGCGGGCGATTCGAGCAGTACTTC
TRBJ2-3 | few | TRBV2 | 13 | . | CASKPDLGDTQYF | TGTGCCAGCAAGCCAGACTTAGGAGATACGCAGTATTTT
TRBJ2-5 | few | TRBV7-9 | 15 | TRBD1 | CASSPMTGEQETQYF | TGTGCCAGCAGCCCTATGACAGGGGAACAAGAGACCCAGTACTTC
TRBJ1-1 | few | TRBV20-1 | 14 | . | CSARGGGMNTEAFF | TGCAGTGCTCGAGGGGGGGGGATGAACACTGAAGCTTTCTTT
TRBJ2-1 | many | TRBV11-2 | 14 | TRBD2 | CASSSGTSGNEQFF | TGTGCCAGCAGCTCCGGGACTAGCGGGAATGAGCAGTTCTTC
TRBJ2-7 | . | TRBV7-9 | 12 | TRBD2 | CASSEPGLEQYF | TGTGCCAGCAGCGAACCCGGACTAGAACAGTACTTC
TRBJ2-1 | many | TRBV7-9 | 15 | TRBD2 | CASSPKTSGRREQFF | TGTGCCAGCAGCCCCAAGACTAGCGGGAGGCGTGAGCAGTTCTTC
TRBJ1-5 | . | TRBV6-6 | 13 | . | CATRGEGNQPQHF | TGTGCCACGCGAGGGGAAGGGAATCAGCCCCAGCATTTT
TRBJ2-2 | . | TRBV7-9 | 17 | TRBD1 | CASSSVRTGRKAGELFF | TGTGCCAGCAGCTCCGTTCGGACAGGTAGAAAGGCCGGGGAGCTGTTTTTT
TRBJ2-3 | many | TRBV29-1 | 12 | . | CSVSRVADTQYF | TGCAGCGTTTCCAGGGTAGCAGATACGCAGTATTTT
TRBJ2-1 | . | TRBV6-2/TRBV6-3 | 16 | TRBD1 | CASSYGTGVEYNEQFF | TGTGCCAGCAGTTACGGGACAGGGGTGGAGTACAATGAGCAGTTCTTC
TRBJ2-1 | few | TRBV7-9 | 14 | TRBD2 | CASILTSGSSEQFF | TGTGCCAGCATCCTGACTAGCGGGAGTAGTGAGCAGTTCTTC
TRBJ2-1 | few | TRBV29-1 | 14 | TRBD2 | CSVDKSSGYNEQFF | TGCAGCGTTGATAAGTCTAGCGGATACAATGAGCAGTTCTTC
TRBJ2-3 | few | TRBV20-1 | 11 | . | CSARDTDTQYF | TGCAGTGCTAGAGACACAGATACGCAGTATTTT
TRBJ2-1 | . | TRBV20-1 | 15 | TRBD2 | CSAAAGVPSYNEQFF | TGCAGTGCTGCCGCGGGGGTTCCCTCCTACAATGAGCAGTTCTTC
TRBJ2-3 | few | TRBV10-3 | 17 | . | CAISVGLGELLTDTQYF | TGTGCCATCAGTGTGGGACTGGGGGAACTTCTCACAGATACGCAGTATTTT
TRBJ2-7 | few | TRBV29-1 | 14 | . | CSAVASPSSYEQYF | TGCAGCGCCGTCGCCAGCCCGAGCTCCTACGAGCAGTACTTC
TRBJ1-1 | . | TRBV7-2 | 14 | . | CASSPQGYNTEAFF | TGTGCCAGCAGCCCGCAGGGGTATAACACTGAAGCTTTCTTT
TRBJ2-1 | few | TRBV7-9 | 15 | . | CASSFLTSRSNEQFF | TGTGCCAGCAGTTTTTTGACTAGTCGGTCCAATGAGCAGTTCTTC
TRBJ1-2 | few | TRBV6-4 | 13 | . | CASSLGGAGSYTF | TGTGCCAGCAGTTTGGGGGGCGCGGGAAGCTACACCTTC
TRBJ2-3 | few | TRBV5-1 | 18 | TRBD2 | CASSLLGLAAPSTDTQYF | TGCGCCAGCAGCCTATTAGGACTAGCGGCTCCTAGCACAGATACGCAGTATTTT
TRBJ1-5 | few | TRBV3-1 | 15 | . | CASSQDLTPGQPQHF | TGTGCCAGCAGCCAAGATCTGACCCCAGGTCAGCCCCAGCATTTT
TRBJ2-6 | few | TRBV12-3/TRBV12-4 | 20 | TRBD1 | CASSQSTWGQGISGANVLTF | TGTGCCAGCAGTCAGTCCACATGGGGACAGGGTATTTCTGGGGCCAACGTCCTGACTTTC
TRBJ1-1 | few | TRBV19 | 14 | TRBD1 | CASGKSGQISEAFF | TGTGCCAGCGGAAAGTCGGGACAGATTTCTGAAGCTTTCTTT
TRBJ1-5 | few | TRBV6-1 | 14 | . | CASSELGNNQPQHF | TGTGCCAGCAGTGAATTGGGCAACAATCAGCCCCAGCATTTT
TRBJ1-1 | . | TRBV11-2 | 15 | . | CASSLWTGGGTEAFF | TGTGCCAGCAGCTTATGGACTGGCGGAGGGACTGAAGCTTTCTTT
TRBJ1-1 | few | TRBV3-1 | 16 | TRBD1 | CASSLTRTGSNTEAFF | TGTGCCAGCAGCCTTACCAGGACAGGTTCGAACACTGAAGCTTTCTTT
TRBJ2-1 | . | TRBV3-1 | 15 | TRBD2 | CASRGRLAGNDEQFF | TGTGCCAGCCGGGGGCGACTAGCGGGAAACGACGAGCAGTTCTTC
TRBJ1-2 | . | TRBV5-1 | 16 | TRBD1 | CASSWAGGPPNYGYTF | TGCGCCAGCAGCTGGGCAGGGGGCCCTCCTAACTATGGCTACACCTTC
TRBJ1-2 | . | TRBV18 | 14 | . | CASSPNRQDYGYTF | TGTGCCAGCTCACCCAATAGGCAGGACTATGGCTACACCTTC
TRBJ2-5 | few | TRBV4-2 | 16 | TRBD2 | CASSQDRRLAGETQYF | TGTGCCAGCAGCCAAGATAGGAGACTAGCGGGAGAGACCCAGTACTTC
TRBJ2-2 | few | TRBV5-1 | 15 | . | CASSLRTENTGELFF | TGCGCCAGCAGCTTGAGGACAGAAAACACCGGGGAGCTGTTTTTT
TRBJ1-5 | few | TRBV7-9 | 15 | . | CASSMTGYSNQPQHF | TGTGCCAGCAGCATGACAGGTTATAGCAATCAGCCCCAGCATTTT
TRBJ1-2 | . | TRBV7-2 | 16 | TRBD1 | CASSLNSQGIGYGYTF | TGTGCCAGCAGCCTCAACTCACAGGGGATCGGCTATGGCTACACCTTC
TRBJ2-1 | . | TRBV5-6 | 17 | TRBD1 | CASSRTGRTSGYNEQFF | TGTGCCAGCAGCCGGACAGGGCGGACCAGCGGCTACAATGAGCAGTTCTTC
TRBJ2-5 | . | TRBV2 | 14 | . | CASSEAGPGETQYF | TGTGCCAGCAGTGAAGCGGGGCCCGGGGAGACCCAGTACTTC